Sequencing of this TCR beta chain was carried out in a study of beta chain features in type 1 diabetes. Study details: No age, gender or cell yield differences were seen between patients and healthy donors.

V shed 6 bases and J 8 bases; nucleotides not matched to a gene: 12. CDR1 and CDR2 (germline): MGHDK, SYGVNS. There are 15 residues in the CDR3. Each of the sorted populations had a purity greater than 95%. Every isolated RNA sample was fully reverse transcribed, so sequencing captured expressed TCRB transcripts. Mean read depth for naive, central memory and regulatory T cell samples was 3 million to 4.5 million reads. Libraries were prepared by immunoSEQ multiplex PCR; TCRdb keeps only in-frame clonotypes and omits some of them. Of 300,000 or so clones listed, around 8.5% are singletons. Study conclusions and caveats: Shorter TCRB CDR3s, moderately but significantly so, were found in Type 1 diabetes patients in all four CD4+ subsets.

Of note for this clone: Antigen: not known.

The receptor was isolated from a man under 40 with type 1 diabetes. V is TRBV25-1 and J is TRBJ2-1; 8 positions match TRBD1. Sequenced sample: central memory CD4+ T cells from blood. The CDR3 is CASSPLDREIDEQFF. The CDR3 nucleotides are TGTGCCAGCAGCCCTCTGGACAGGGAAATCGATGAGCAGTTCTTC. Supplemented by reference TRBV25-1 and TRBJ2-1, the full variable domain reads EADIYQTPRYLVIGTGKKITLECSQTMGHDKMYWYQQDPGMELHLIHYSYGVNSTEKGDLSSESTVSRIRTEHFPLTLESARPSHTSQYLCASSPLDREIDEQFFGPGTRLTVL.